The T cell receptor (beta chain) under discussion was sequenced for a study of blood T cell repertoires in COVID-19. Across the whole study: Italy, Spain and the United States were the sources of the convalescent and acute COVID-19 samples. T cells, B-cell-depleted T cells, or PBMCs supplied cDNA or gDNA.

The authors' processing: Amplification with reference gene primers provided the estimates of nucleated cell counts. The protocol was immunoSEQ multiplex PCR, while the TCRdb copy is restricted to in-frame clones and leaves out a portion. Clonal size and the V and J genes are those of that table, whereas D and trimming came from the DNA. The repertoire holds over 150,000 clones, roughly 89% seen once, with 3.5% to 4% in the top ten. Germline V CDR1 and CDR2: SGHRS, YFSETQ. There are 14 residues in the CDR3. The V segment lost 3 bases and the J segment 6 bases; nucleotides outside the gene matches: 1. V is TRBV5-1 and J is TRBJ2-1; 12 nucleotides line up with TRBD2. The TCR sequence derives from a woman aged 60-75 years who had recovered from COVID-19. The specimen sequenced was peripheral blood. The CDR3 bases are TGCGCCAGCAGCTCTAGCGGGGGGGGCAATGAGCAGTTCTTC. It specifies CASSSSGGGNEQFF.